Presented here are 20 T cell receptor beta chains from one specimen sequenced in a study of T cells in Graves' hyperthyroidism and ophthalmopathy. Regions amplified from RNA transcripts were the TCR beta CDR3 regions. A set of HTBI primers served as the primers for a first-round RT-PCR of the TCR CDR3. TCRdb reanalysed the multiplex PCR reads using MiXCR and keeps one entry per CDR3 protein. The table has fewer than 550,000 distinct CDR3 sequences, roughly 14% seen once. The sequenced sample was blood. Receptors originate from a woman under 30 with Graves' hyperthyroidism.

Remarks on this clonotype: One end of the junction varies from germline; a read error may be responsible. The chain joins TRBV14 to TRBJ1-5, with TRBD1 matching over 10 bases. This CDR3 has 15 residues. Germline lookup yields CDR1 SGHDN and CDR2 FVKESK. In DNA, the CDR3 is TGCGCCAGCAGCGCAAGGGGACAGGGGAGTCAGCCCAAGCATTTT. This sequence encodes CASSARGQGSQPKHF.

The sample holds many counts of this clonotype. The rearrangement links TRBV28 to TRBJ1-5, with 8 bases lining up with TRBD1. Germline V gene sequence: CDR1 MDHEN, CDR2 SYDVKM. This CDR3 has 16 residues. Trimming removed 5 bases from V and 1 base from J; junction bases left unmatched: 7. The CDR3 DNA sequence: TGTGCCAGCAGTACCTCCCACAGGGGGAGCAATCAGCCCCAGCATTTT. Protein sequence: CASSTSHRGSNQPQHF.

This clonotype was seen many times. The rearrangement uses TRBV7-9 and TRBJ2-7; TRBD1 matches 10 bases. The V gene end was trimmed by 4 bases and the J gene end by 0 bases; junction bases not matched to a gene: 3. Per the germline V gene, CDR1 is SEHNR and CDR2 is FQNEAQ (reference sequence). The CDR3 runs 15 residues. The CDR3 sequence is CASSSDRGISYEQYF. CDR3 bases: TGTGCCAGCAGCTCGGACAGGGGGATCTCCTACGAGCAGTACTTC.

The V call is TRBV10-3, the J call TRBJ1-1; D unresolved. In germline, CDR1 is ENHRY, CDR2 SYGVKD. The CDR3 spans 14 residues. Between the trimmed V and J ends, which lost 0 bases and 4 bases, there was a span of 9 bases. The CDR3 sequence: CAISESGVSTEAFF. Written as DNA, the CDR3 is TGTGCCATCAGTGAGTCCGGGGTGAGCACTGAAGCTTTCTTT.

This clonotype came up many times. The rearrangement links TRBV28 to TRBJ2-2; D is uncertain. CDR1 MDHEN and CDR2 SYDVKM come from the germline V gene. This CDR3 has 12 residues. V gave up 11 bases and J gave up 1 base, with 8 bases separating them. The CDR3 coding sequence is TGTGCCCACGAAGGGAACACCGGGGAGCTGTTTTTT. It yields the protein CAHEGNTGELFF.

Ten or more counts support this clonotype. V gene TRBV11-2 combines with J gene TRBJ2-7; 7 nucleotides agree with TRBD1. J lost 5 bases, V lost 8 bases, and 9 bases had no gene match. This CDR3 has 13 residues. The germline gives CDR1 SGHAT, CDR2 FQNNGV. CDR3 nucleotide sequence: TGTGCCAGCCGGTCGACAGGGACCCACGAGCAGTACTTC. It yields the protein CASRSTGTHEQYF.

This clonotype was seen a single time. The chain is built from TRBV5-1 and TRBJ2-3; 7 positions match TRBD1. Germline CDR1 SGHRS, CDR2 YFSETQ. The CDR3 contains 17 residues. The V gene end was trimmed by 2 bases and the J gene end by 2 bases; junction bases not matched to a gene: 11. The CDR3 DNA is TGCGCCAGCAGCTTTCCAACTTCGGGACAGCACACAGATACGCAGTATTTT. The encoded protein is CASSFPTSGQHTDTQYF.

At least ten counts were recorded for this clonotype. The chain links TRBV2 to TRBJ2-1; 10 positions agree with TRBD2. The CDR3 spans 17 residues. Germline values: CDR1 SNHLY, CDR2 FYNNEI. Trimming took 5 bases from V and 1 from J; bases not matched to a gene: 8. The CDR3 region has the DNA TGTGCCAGCAGTCGCCTAGCGGGAGAAAGGTCCTACAATGAGCAGTTCTTC. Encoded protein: CASSRLAGERSYNEQFF.

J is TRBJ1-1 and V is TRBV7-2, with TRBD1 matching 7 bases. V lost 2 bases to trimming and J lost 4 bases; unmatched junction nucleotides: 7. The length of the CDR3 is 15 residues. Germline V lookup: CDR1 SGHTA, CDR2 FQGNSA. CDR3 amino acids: CASSLQGDRSTEAFF. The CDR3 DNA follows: TGTGCCAGCAGCTTACAGGGGGACCGGAGCACTGAAGCTTTCTTT.

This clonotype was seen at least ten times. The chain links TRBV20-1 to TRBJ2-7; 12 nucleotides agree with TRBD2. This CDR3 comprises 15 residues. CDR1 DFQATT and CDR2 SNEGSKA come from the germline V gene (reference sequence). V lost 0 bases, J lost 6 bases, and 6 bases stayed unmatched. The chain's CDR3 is CSARDPLAGGPEQYF. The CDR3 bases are TGCAGTGCTAGAGATCCGCTAGCGGGGGGGCCCGAGCAGTACTTC.

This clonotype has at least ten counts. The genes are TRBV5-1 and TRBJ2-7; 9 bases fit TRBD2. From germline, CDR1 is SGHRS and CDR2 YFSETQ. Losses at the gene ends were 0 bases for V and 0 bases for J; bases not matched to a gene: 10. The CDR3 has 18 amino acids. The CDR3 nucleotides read TGCGCCAGCAGCTTGGGCAAAGGTCTAGCGGGGTCCTCCTACGAGCAGTACTTC. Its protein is CASSLGKGLAGSSYEQYF.

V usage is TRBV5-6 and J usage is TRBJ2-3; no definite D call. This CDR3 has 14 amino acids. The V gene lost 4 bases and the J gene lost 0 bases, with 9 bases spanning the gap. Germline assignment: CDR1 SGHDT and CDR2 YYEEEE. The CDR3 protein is CASSHTASTDTQYF. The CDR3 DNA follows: TGTGCCAGCAGCCACACAGCTAGCACAGATACGCAGTATTTT.

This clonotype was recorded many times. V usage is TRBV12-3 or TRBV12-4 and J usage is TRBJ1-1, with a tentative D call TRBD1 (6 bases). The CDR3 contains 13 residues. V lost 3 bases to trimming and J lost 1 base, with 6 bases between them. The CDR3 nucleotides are TGTGCCAGCAGTTTCAGGGGGAACACTGAAGCTTTCTTT. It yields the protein CASSFRGNTEAFF.

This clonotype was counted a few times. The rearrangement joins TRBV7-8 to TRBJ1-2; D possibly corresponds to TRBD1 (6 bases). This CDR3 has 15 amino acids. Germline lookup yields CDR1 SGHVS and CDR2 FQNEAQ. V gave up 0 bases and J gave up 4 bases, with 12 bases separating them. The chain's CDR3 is CASSLAWDTSYGYTF. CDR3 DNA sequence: TGTGCCAGCAGCTTAGCTTGGGACACTTCCTATGGCTACACCTTC.

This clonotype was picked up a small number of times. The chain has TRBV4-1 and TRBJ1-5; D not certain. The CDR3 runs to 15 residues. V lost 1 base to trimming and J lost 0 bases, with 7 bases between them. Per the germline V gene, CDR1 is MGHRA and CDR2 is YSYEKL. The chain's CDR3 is CASSQGQFSNQPQHF. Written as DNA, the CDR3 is TGCGCCAGCAGCCAAGGGCAGTTTAGCAATCAGCCCCAGCATTTT.

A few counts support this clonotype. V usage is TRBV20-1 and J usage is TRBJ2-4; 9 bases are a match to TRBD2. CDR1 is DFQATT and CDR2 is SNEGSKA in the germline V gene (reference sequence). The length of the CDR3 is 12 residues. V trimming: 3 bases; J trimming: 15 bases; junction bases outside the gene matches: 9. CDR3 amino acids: CSASKGLAVLYF. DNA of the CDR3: TGCAGTGCTAGTAAGGGACTAGCCGTTCTGTACTTC.

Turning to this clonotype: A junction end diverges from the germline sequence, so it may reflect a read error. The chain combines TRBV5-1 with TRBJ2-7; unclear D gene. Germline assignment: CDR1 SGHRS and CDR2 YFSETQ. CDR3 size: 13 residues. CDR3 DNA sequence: TGCGCCAGCAGCTTGGGGTTTTCCTACGAGCAGCACTTC. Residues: CASSLGFSYEQHF.

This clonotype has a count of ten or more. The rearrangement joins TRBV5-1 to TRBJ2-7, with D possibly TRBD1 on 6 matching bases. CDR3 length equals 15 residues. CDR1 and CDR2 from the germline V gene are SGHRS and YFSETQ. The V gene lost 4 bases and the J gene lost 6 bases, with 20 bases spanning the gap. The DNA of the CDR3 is TGCGCCAGCAGCGCCGGGACACACCTTCGAGGCGAGCAGTACTTC. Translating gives CASSAGTHLRGEQYF.

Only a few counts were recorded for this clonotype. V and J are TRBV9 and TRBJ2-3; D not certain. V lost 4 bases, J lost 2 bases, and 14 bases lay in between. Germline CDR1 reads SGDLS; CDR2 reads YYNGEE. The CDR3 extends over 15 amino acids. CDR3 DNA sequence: TGTGCCAGCAGCAGCTCCGGGTCCCCCACAGATACGCAGTATTTT. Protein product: CASSSSGSPTDTQYF.

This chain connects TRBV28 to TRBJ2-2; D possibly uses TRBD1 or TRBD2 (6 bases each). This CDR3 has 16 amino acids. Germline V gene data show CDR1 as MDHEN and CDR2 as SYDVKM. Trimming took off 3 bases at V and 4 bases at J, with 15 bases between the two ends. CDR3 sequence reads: CASSFIRGGSTGELFF. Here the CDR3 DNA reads TGTGCCAGCAGTTTTATTCGAGGGGGGAGCACCGGGGAGCTGTTTTTT.